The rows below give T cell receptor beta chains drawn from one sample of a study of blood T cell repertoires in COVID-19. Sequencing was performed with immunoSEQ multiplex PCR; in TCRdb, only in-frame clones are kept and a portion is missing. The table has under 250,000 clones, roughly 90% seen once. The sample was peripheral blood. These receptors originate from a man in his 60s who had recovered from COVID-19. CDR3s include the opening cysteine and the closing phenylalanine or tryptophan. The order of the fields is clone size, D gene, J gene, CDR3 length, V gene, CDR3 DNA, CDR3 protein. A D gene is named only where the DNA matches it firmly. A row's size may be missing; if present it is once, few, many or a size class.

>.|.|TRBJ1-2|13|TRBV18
TGTGCCAGCTCACCAGAGGAAACCTATGGCTACACCTTC
CASSPEETYGYTF
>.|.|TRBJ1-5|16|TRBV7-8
TGTGCCAGCAGCTCCGAGGGTGCCCTTAGCAATCAGCCCCAGCATTTT
CASSSEGALSNQPQHF
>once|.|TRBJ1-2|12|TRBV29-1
TGCAGCGTTGCCGAGTCAGGGCGCGGCTACACCTTC
CSVAESGRGYTF
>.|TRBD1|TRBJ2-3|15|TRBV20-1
TGCAGTGCTAGTAGACAGGGGGGGCGAACAGATACGCAGTATTTT
CSASRQGGRTDTQYF
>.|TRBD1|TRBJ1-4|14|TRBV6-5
TGTGCCAGCAGGTTATGGGGGACAGGGGATTTTCTGTTTTTT
CASRLWGTGDFLFF
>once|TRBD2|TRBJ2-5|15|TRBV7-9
TGTGCCAGCAGCTTAACGGGGGGGCCACAAGAGACCCAGTACTTC
CASSLTGGPQETQYF
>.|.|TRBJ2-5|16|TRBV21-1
TGTGCCAGCAGCAACACAGGGGTCGGGTACCAAGAGACCCAGTACTTC
CASSNTGVGYQETQYF
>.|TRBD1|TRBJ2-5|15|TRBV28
TGTGCCAGCAGTTTAGCAGGACAGGGAAGAGAGACCCAGTACTTC
CASSLAGQGRETQYF
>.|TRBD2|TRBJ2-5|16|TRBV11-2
TGTGCCAGCAGCTTATCCCCCCGGCGGGAGCAGGAGACCCAGTACTTC
CASSLSPRREQETQYF
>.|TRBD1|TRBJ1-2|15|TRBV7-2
TGTGCCAGCAGCTCCGGACAGGGGGGTATCTATGGCTACACCTTC
CASSSGQGGIYGYTF
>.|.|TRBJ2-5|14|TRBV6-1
TGTGCCAGCAGTGAACGTCGGGGATCAGAGACCCAGTACTTC
CASSERRGSETQYF
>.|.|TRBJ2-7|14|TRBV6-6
TGTGCCAGCAGTCCAGAGACTCTTCTCTACGAGCAGTACTTC
CASSPETLLYEQYF
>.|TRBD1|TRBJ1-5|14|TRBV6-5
TGTGCCAGCAGGGGACAGTATAGCAATCAGCCCCAGCATTTT
CASRGQYSNQPQHF
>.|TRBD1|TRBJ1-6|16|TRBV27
TGTGCCAGCAGCAGTCCCCACGACAGGGTCAATTCACCCCTCCACTTT
CASSSPHDRVNSPLHF
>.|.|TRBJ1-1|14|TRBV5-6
TGTGCCAGCAGTGGTCCGGCGGGAATCACTGAAGCTTTCTTT
CASSGPAGITEAFF
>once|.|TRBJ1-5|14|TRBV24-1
TGTGCCACCAGTGTAGGGAGGGGCAATCAGCCCCAGCATTTT
CATSVGRGNQPQHF
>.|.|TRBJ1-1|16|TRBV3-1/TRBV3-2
TGTGCCAGCAGCCAAGGGGGAGGCCGGATGAACACTGAAGCTTTCTTT
CASSQGGGRMNTEAFF
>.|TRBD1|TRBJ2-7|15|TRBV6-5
TGTGCCAGCGCTATCACCGGGACAGGGAAATACGAGCAGTACTTC
CASAITGTGKYEQYF
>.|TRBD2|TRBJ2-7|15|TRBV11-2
TGTGCCAGCAGCTTACTAGCGGGAGTCGGGAACGAGCAGTACTTC
CASSLLAGVGNEQYF
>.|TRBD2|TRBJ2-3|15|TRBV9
TGTGCCAGCAGCCCTTGGCGGGAGACGGTCGCTACGCAGTATTTT
CASSPWRETVATQYF
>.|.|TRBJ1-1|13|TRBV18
TGTGCCAGCTCGAACCGGGAAGACACTGAAGCTTTCTTT
CASSNREDTEAFF
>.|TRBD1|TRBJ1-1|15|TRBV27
TGTGCCAGCAGTGTTCGACAGGGGTTTACCACTGAAGCTTTCTTT
CASSVRQGFTTEAFF
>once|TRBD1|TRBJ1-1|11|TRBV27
TGTGCCAGCAGAGGACAGGGTGAAGCTTTCTTT
CASRGQGEAFF
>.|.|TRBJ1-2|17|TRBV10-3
TGTGCCATCAGTGATCGGGGAGCCCAAGGCGGGATCTATGGCTACACCTTC
CAISDRGAQGGIYGYTF
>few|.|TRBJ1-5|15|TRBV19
TGTGCCAGTAGCAACACCCCCGTGGGCAATCAGCCCCAGCATTTT
CASSNTPVGNQPQHF
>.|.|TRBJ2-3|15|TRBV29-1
TGCAGCGTCCGTTACCGGGACTGGGGGGCAGATACGCAGTATTTT
CSVRYRDWGADTQYF
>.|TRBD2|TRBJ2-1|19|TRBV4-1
TGCGCCAGCAGCTTCCCCAGGGGGGGCAAGCGGGAGGGCCAGGATGAGCAGTTCTTC
CASSFPRGGKREGQDEQFF
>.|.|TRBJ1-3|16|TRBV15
TGTGCCACCAGCAGAGATCTAGCCAGCTCTGGAAACACCATATATTTT
CATSRDLASSGNTIYF
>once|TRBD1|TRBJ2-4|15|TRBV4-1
TGCGCCAGCAGCCGAGGGACAGGGGCAGGCGGCATTCAGTACTTC
CASSRGTGAGGIQYF
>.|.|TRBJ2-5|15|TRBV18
TGTGCCAGCTCACCAGTGGCAGGGGTCCAAGAGACCCAGTACTTC
CASSPVAGVQETQYF